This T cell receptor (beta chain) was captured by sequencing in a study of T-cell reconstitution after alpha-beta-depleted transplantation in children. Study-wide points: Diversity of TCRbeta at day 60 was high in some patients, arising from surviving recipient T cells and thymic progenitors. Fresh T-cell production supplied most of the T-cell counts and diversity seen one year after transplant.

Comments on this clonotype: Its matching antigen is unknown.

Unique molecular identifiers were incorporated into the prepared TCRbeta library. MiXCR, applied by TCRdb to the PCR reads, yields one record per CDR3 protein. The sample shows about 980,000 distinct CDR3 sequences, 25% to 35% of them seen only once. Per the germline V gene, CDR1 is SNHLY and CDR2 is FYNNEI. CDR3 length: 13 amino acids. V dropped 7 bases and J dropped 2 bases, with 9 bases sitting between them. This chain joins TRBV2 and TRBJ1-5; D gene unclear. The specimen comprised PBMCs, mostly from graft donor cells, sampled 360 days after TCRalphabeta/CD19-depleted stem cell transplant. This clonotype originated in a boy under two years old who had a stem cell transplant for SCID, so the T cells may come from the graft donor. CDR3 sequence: CASTLAGNQPQHF. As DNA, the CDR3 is TGTGCCAGCACCTTGGCCGGCAATCAGCCCCAGCATTTT.